A single sample is the source of the 3 T cell receptor beta chains below, sequenced in a study of Tregs in tolerant kidney transplant recipients. Profiled with immunoSEQ multiplex PCR; TCRdb holds only in-frame clones, not every one. The repertoire holds approximately 260,000 clones, more than 65% seen once, with about 0.64% in the top ten. The sample comprised CD4+ T cells from blood. Receptors were obtained from a human donor in good health.

The sample holds a few counts of this clone. The rearrangement links TRBV19 to TRBJ1-1, with D possibly matching TRBD1 (5 bases). Germline CDR1 LNHDA, CDR2 SQIVND (reference sequence). CDR3 length: 12 residues. V lost 6 bases, J lost 7 bases, and 12 bases lay in between. DNA for the CDR3: TGTGCCAGTAGCCCAGGTGACAGTGAAGCTTTCTTT. It encodes CASSPGDSEAFF.

The chain joins TRBV11-2 to TRBJ1-2; TRBD1 agrees at 8 bases. V dropped 1 base and J dropped 8; count of bases not matched to a gene: 9. This CDR3 spans 15 amino acids. The germline gives CDR1 SGHAT, CDR2 FQNNGV. This CDR3 reads CASSLGDRPGGGYTF. The CDR3 DNA is TGTGCCAGCAGCTTAGGGGACAGGCCCGGGGGGGGCTACACCTTC.

The chain links TRBV5-6 to TRBJ2-7, with 8 bases fitting TRBD1. This CDR3 has 15 residues. The J segment lost 9 bases and the V segment lost 0 bases, leaving 11 bases of the junction unmatched. Per germline, CDR1 SGHDT and CDR2 YYEEEE. CDR3 DNA: TGTGCCAGCAGCTTGGTCGATTCGCCAGGGGGCGGGCAGTACTTC. Amino acids: CASSLVDSPGGGQYF.